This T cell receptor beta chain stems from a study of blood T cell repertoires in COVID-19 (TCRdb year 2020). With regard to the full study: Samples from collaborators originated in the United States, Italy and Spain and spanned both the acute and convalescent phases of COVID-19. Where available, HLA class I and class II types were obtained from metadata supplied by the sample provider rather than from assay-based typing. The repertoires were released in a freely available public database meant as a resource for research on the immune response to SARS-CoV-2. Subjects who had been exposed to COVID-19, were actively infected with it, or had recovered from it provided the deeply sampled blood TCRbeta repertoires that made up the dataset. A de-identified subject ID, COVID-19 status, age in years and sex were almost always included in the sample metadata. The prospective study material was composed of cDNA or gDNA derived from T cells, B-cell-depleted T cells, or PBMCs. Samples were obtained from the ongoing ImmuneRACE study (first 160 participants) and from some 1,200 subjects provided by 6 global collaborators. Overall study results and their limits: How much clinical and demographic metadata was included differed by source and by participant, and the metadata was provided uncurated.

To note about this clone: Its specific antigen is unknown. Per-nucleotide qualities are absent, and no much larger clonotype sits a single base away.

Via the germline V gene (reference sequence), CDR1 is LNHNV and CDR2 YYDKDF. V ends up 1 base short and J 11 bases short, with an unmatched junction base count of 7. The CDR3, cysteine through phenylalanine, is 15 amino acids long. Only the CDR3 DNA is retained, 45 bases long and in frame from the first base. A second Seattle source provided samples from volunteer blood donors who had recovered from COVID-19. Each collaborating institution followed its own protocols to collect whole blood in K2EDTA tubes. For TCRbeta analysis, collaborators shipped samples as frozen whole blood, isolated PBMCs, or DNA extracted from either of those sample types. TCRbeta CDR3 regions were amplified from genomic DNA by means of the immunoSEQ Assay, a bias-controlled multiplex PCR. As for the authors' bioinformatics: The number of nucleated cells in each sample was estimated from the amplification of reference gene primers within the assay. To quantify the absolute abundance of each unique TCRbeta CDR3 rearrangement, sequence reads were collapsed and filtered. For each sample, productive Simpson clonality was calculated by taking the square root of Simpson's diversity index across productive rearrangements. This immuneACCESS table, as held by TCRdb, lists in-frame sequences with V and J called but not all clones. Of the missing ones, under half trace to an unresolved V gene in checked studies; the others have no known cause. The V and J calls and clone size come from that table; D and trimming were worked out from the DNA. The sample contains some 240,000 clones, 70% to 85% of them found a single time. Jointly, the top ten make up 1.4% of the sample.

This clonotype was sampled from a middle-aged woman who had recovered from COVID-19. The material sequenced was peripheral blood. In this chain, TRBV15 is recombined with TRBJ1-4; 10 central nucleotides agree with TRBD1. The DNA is TGTGCCACCAGCAGAGGTCGAGGGACAGGGGACAAACTGTTTTTT. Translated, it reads CATSRGRGTGDKLFF.